This T cell receptor beta chain was observed in a study of blood T cell repertoires in COVID-19. Study at large: Sites across the United States, Italy and Spain contributed samples from acute and convalescent COVID-19.

This CDR3 is 15 amino acids long. Looked up from germline, CDR1 is SGHRS and CDR2 is YFSETQ. With 4 bases removed from V and 0 bases from J, the gap between germline ends came to 14 bases. Enrollees, about 18 to 89 years old, lived in 25 or so US areas. Assignment of participants to cohorts was predicated upon participant-reported clinical history. Assay: immunoSEQ multiplex PCR; the TCRdb copy retains only in-frame clones and omits some. The table lists about 180,000 clones, roughly 87% of them singletons. The receptor's source is a woman aged 40 to 50 with acute COVID-19. Sequenced sample: PBMCs or T cells enriched from blood (not recorded which). The rearrangement joins TRBV5-1 to TRBJ2-7; D might be TRBD2 (7 bases). CDR3 coding DNA: TGCGCCAGCAGCGGAGGGGGGGCTTACTCCTACGAGCAGTACTTC. It encodes CASSGGGAYSYEQYF.